This TCR beta chain emerged from a study of blood T cell repertoires in COVID-19. As for the study in general: Samples representing acute and convalescent COVID-19 were sourced from the United States, Italy and Spain. PBMCs, B-cell-depleted T cells, or T cells were the source of the cDNA or gDNA that made up the material.

Under the authors' procedure: Researchers report that nucleated cell counts were estimated from reference gene primer amplification. This table comes from immunoSEQ multiplex PCR, and its TCRdb copy is limited to in-frame clones, with some not included. Clone size and V and J calls were adopted from that table, with D and trimming inferred from the DNA. This sample has around 71,000 clones, with more than 65% found just once. This CDR3 has 15 amino acids. Germline CDR1 ENHRY, CDR2 SYGVKD. V lost 7 bases to trimming and J lost 2 bases; unmatched junction nucleotides: 9. V is TRBV10-3 and J is TRBJ2-7; 9 bases map to TRBD1. The specimen sequenced was peripheral blood. The origin of this receptor is a woman aged 80 or over with active or convalescent COVID-19. This CDR3 is CAINGQGLGTYEQYF. CDR3 nucleotides: TGTGCCATCAACGGACAGGGGCTGGGAACCTACGAGCAGTACTTC.